A selection of T cell receptor beta chains follows, all from one sample in a study of T-cell memory formation after mild COVID-19. A single record per CDR3 protein comes from TCRdb applying MiXCR to the 5' RACE reads. The table lists hundreds of thousands of distinct CDR3 sequences, around 20% of them singletons. Material: PBMCs or a T cell subset sorted from them (not recorded which). The receptors stem from an adult woman who had mild COVID-19 (a few samples of this study predate the infection). Cell type and time point are not known. Each CDR3 is given with its conserved first and last residue. The order of the fields is D gene, clone size, J gene, V gene, CDR3 DNA, CDR3 protein. The D gene is left open where the match is weak. Where a row states a size, it is once, few, many or the class of an expanded clone; other rows omit it.

d_gene: NA
abundance: few
j_gene: TRBJ2-5
v_gene: TRBV19
CDR3nt: TGTGCCAGTAGTATCGAGGCGTCACAAGAGACCCAGTACTTC
CDR3aa: CASSIEASQETQYF

d_gene: NA
abundance: NA
j_gene: TRBJ2-2
v_gene: TRBV7-3
CDR3nt: TGTGCCAGCAGCTTAGGACGGGGGCCCCGAAACACCGGGGAGCTGTTTTTT
CDR3aa: CASSLGRGPRNTGELFF

d_gene: TRBD1
abundance: few
j_gene: TRBJ1-1
v_gene: TRBV29-1
CDR3nt: TGCAGCGTTGACTTAACGACAGGGATGAGCACTGAAGCTTTCTTT
CDR3aa: CSVDLTTGMSTEAFF

d_gene: NA
abundance: few
j_gene: TRBJ2-3
v_gene: TRBV23-1
CDR3nt: TGCGCCAGCAGTCAATCTTGTGGCACAGATACGCAGTATTTT
CDR3aa: CASSQSCGTDTQYF

d_gene: NA
abundance: NA
j_gene: TRBJ2-5
v_gene: TRBV5-4
CDR3nt: TGTGCCAGCAGCTCGAAACAAGTCGGAGAGACCCAGTACTTC
CDR3aa: CASSSKQVGETQYF

d_gene: NA
abundance: many
j_gene: TRBJ2-2
v_gene: TRBV7-3
CDR3nt: TGTGCCAGCAGCCCCTTAGACTACACCGGGGAGCTGTTTTTT
CDR3aa: CASSPLDYTGELFF

d_gene: NA
abundance: NA
j_gene: TRBJ2-3
v_gene: TRBV29-1
CDR3nt: TGCAGCGTTGACGGTAGTACCCCAAATCGGGGCACAGATACGCAGTATTTT
CDR3aa: CSVDGSTPNRGTDTQYF

d_gene: NA
abundance: few
j_gene: TRBJ2-6
v_gene: TRBV20-1
CDR3nt: TGCAGTGCTATAGTTCGCTCTGGGGCCAACGTCCTGACTTTC
CDR3aa: CSAIVRSGANVLTF

d_gene: NA
abundance: few
j_gene: TRBJ2-3
v_gene: TRBV2
CDR3nt: TGTGCCAGCAAGTGGTGGGATCCCACAGATACGCAGTATTTT
CDR3aa: CASKWWDPTDTQYF

d_gene: NA
abundance: few
j_gene: TRBJ1-2
v_gene: TRBV11-2
CDR3nt: TGTGCCAGCAGCTTAGATCGGAGGGTATCTAACTATGGCTACACCTTC
CDR3aa: CASSLDRRVSNYGYTF

d_gene: NA
abundance: few
j_gene: TRBJ1-5
v_gene: TRBV19
CDR3nt: TGTGCCAGTAGTATAGCGGCTTTCGCGGGTAATCAGCCCCAGCATTTT
CDR3aa: CASSIAAFAGNQPQHF

d_gene: TRBD1
abundance: NA
j_gene: TRBJ1-1
v_gene: TRBV20-1
CDR3nt: TGCAGTGCTAGACTTGGCACAGGGGGCATGAACACTGAAGCTTTCTTT
CDR3aa: CSARLGTGGMNTEAFF

d_gene: NA
abundance: few
j_gene: TRBJ2-5
v_gene: TRBV5-1
CDR3nt: TGCGCCAGCAGCCCGGGGGCCCGCCAAGAGACCCAGTACTTC
CDR3aa: CASSPGARQETQYF

d_gene: NA
abundance: few
j_gene: TRBJ1-1
v_gene: TRBV7-2
CDR3nt: TGTGCCAGCAGCCTCGTAAGACCGAACACTGAAGCTTTCTTT
CDR3aa: CASSLVRPNTEAFF

d_gene: NA
abundance: NA
j_gene: TRBJ2-3
v_gene: TRBV2
CDR3nt: TGTGCCAGCACCGAAGAAGGGTTCCCAGATACGCAGTATTTT
CDR3aa: CASTEEGFPDTQYF

d_gene: TRBD1
abundance: few
j_gene: TRBJ2-7
v_gene: TRBV4-1
CDR3nt: TGCGCCAGCAGCCAGGCGGCCAGGGGACAGGGGGCGGGTAGAGCCTACGAGCAGTACTTC
CDR3aa: CASSQAARGQGAGRAYEQYF

d_gene: NA
abundance: NA
j_gene: TRBJ2-2
v_gene: TRBV19
CDR3nt: TGTGCCAGTCTCCCTGGACAATCGGGCACCGGGGAGCTGTTTTTT
CDR3aa: CASLPGQSGTGELFF

d_gene: NA
abundance: few
j_gene: TRBJ1-1
v_gene: TRBV7-6
CDR3nt: TGTGCCAGCAGCTTAGATGGGCGGGTCCGGTCCACTGAAGCTTTCTTT
CDR3aa: CASSLDGRVRSTEAFF

d_gene: TRBD1
abundance: few
j_gene: TRBJ1-1
v_gene: TRBV4-1
CDR3nt: TGCGCCAGCAGCCAACCGGACAGGGGGCGTACTGAAGCTTTCTTT
CDR3aa: CASSQPDRGRTEAFF

d_gene: NA
abundance: NA
j_gene: TRBJ2-2
v_gene: TRBV2
CDR3nt: TGTGCCAGCAGCTACTCCACGGACCCATGGAACACCGGGGAGCTGTTTTTT
CDR3aa: CASSYSTDPWNTGELFF